A selection of T cell receptor beta chains follows, all from one sample in a study of early T cells in non-severe SARS-CoV-2 infection. TCRdb called the 5' RACE reads again in MiXCR, with one record for every CDR3 protein. The top ten hold approximately 1.3% of the sample, which has just over 80,000 distinct CDR3 sequences, approximately 15% seen once. Sequenced sample: whole blood. These receptor sequences come from an adult who was a healthcare worker with PCR-confirmed SARS-CoV-2 infection or an uninfected control (not recorded which). The CDR3 runs from the conserved cysteine through the conserved F or W. Each record gives: J gene, V gene, clone size, D gene, CDR3 DNA, CDR3 protein. D genes are given only for firm matches. Not all rows give a size; the values are once, few, many and, for expanded clones, a class.

J: TRBJ1-2; V: TRBV30; size: NA; D: NA; DNA: TGTGCCTGGAGTGTATCGGGGGTGTATGGCTACACCTTC; CDR3: CAWSVSGVYGYTF
J: TRBJ1-6; V: TRBV3-1; size: NA; D: NA; DNA: TGTGCCAGCAGCCTCGGACGGGGGAATTCACCCCTCCACTTT; CDR3: CASSLGRGNSPLHF
J: TRBJ1-4; V: TRBV5-1; size: many; D: NA; DNA: TGCGCCAGCAGGAAGGCGGCCCCTGCAACTAATGAAAAACTGTTTTTT; CDR3: CASRKAAPATNEKLFF
J: TRBJ2-2; V: TRBV11-2; size: NA; D: NA; DNA: TGTGCCAGCAGCTTAGCGGTGGGTTCCGGGGAGCTGTTTTTT; CDR3: CASSLAVGSGELFF
J: TRBJ1-1; V: TRBV6-6; size: NA; D: NA; DNA: TGTGCCACTGCATATCCCGACCGGTGGGTGACTGAAGCTTTCTTT; CDR3: CATAYPDRWVTEAFF
J: TRBJ1-1; V: TRBV12-3/TRBV12-4; size: NA; D: NA; DNA: TGTGCCAGCACCCCAACCGGATCCACTGAAGCTTTCTTT; CDR3: CASTPTGSTEAFF
J: TRBJ2-3; V: TRBV12-3/TRBV12-4; size: many; D: NA; DNA: TGTGCCAGCAGTTTGGAAATTAGCACAGATACGCAGTATTTT; CDR3: CASSLEISTDTQYF
J: TRBJ2-7; V: TRBV12-3/TRBV12-4; size: NA; D: NA; DNA: TGTGCCAGCAGTTCCCCCGGTGGGGGGTTCTACGAGCAGTACTTC; CDR3: CASSSPGGGFYEQYF
J: TRBJ1-1; V: TRBV20-1; size: few; D: TRBD1; DNA: TGCAGTGCTAGCGAGACAGGGAAGGCTTCTGAAGCTTTCTTT; CDR3: CSASETGKASEAFF
J: TRBJ2-3; V: TRBV9; size: NA; D: NA; DNA: TGTGCCAGCAGCGTTTGGGAAGGGGAGGGCACAGATACGCAGTATTTT; CDR3: CASSVWEGEGTDTQYF
J: TRBJ2-1; V: TRBV6-1; size: many; D: NA; DNA: TGTGCCAGCAAGCGTCACAGACCTGACAATGAGCAGTTCTTC; CDR3: CASKRHRPDNEQFF